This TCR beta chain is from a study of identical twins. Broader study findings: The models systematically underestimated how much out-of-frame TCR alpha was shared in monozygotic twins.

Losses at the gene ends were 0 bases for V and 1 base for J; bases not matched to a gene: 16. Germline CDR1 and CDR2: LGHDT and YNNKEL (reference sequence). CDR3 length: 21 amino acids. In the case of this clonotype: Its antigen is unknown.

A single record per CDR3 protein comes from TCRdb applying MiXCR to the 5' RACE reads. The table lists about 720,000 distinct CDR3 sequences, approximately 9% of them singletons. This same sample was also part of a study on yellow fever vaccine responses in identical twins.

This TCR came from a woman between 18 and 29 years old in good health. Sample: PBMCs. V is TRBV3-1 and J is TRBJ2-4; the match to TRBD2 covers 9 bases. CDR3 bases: TGTGCCAGCAGCCAAGATTCCCTAGCGGGGACCACCTGGACCGCCAAAAACATTCAGTACTTC. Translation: CASSQDSLAGTTWTAKNIQYF. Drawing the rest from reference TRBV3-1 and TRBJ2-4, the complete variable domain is DTAVSQTPKYLVTQMGNDKSIKCEQNLGHDTMYWYKQDSKKFLKIMFSYNNKELIINETVPNRFSPKSPDKAHLNLHINSLELGDSAVYFCASSQDSLAGTTWTAKNIQYFGAGTRLSVL.